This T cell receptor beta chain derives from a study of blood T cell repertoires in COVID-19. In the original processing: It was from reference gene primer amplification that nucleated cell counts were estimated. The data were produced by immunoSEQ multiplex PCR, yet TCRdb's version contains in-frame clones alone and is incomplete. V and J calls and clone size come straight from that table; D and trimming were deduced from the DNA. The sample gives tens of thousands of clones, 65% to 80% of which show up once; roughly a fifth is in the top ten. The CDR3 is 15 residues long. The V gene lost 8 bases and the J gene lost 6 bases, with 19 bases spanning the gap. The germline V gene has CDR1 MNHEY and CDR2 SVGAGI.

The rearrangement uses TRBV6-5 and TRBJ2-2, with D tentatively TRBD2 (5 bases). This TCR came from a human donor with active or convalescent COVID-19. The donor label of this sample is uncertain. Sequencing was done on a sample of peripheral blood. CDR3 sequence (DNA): TGTGCCAGCGGGAGTTCCCAAGGGTTTTCCGGGGAGCTGTTTTTT. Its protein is CASGSSQGFSGELFF.